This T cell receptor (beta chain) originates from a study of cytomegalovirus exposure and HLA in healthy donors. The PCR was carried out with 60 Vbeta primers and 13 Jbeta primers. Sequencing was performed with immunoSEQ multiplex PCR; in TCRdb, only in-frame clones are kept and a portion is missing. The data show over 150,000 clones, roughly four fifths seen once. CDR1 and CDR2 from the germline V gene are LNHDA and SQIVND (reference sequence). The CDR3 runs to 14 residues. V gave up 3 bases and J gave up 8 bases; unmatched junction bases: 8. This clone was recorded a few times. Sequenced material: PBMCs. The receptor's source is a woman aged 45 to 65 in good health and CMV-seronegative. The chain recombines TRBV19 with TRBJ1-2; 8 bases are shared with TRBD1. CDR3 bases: TGTGCCAGTAGTATTGCTGGACAGGGTGGCGGCTACACCTTC. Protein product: CASSIAGQGGGYTF.